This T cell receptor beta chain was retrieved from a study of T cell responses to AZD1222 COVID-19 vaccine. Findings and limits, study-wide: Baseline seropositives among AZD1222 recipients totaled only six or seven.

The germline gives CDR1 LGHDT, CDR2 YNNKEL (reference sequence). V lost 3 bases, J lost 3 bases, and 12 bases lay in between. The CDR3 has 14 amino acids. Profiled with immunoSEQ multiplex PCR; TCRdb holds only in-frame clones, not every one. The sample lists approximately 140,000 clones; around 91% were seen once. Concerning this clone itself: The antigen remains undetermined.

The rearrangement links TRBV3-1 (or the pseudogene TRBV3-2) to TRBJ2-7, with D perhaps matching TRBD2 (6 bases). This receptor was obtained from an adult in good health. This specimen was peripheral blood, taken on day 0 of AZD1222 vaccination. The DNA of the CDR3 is TGTGCCAGCAGCCACTCCGGGACTGACTACGAGCAGTACTTC. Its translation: CASSHSGTDYEQYF.